This is a list of T cell receptor beta chains from one sample in a study of cytomegalovirus exposure and HLA in healthy donors. TCRdb's copy holds only in-frame clones and misses some; the assay was immunoSEQ multiplex PCR. There are 200,000 or so clones in the sample; just over 90% occur only once, and 0.8% to 1.2% lies in the top ten. Sample: PBMCs. Receptors originate from a young woman in good health and CMV-seronegative. CDR3s include the opening cysteine and the closing phenylalanine or tryptophan. The order of the fields is CDR3 protein, CDR3 DNA, V gene, D gene, J gene, clone size. A D gene is named only where the DNA matches it firmly. Size is omitted from some rows. Given values are once, few, many or a class for expanded clones.

CASSQGLAGFGEQFF | TGTGCCAGCAGCCAGGGACTAGCGGGGTTCGGTGAGCAGTTCTTC | TRBV11-3 | TRBD2 | TRBJ2-1 | .
CASSLRGWDTEAFF | TGTGCCAGCAGCTTAAGGGGATGGGACACTGAAGCTTTCTTT | TRBV5-6 | . | TRBJ1-1 | .
CASKGAGLNEQFF | TGTGCCAGTAAGGGGGCAGGGCTGAATGAGCAGTTCTTC | TRBV19 | TRBD1 | TRBJ2-1 | .
CSASMDTQYF | TGCAGTGCTAGTATGGATACGCAGTATTTT | TRBV20-1 | . | TRBJ2-3 | .
CTSSQYGANEQFF | TGCACCAGCAGCCAATATGGAGCTAATGAGCAGTTCTTC | TRBV1 | . | TRBJ2-1 | .
CASKRRMEADTQYF | TGTGCCAGCAAACGGAGAATGGAGGCAGATACGCAGTATTTT | TRBV2 | . | TRBJ2-3 | .
CASSEQGVGEKLFF | TGCGCCAGCAGCGAACAGGGAGTGGGAGAAAAACTGTTTTTT | TRBV5-1 | . | TRBJ1-4 | .
CASSPGLVGYEQYF | TGTGCCAGCAGCCCGGGACTAGTTGGCTACGAGCAGTACTTC | TRBV13 | TRBD2 | TRBJ2-7 | .
CSVGGTGTYNEQFF | TGCAGCGTTGGAGGGACAGGGACCTACAATGAGCAGTTCTTC | TRBV29-1 | TRBD1 | TRBJ2-1 | .
CASMGGLNDYGYTF | TGTGCCAGCATGGGGGGGCTCAATGACTATGGCTACACCTTC | TRBV6-1 | . | TRBJ1-2 | once
CASGTIQYF | TGTGCCAGCGGGACAATACAGTATTTT | TRBV2 | . | TRBJ2-3 | .